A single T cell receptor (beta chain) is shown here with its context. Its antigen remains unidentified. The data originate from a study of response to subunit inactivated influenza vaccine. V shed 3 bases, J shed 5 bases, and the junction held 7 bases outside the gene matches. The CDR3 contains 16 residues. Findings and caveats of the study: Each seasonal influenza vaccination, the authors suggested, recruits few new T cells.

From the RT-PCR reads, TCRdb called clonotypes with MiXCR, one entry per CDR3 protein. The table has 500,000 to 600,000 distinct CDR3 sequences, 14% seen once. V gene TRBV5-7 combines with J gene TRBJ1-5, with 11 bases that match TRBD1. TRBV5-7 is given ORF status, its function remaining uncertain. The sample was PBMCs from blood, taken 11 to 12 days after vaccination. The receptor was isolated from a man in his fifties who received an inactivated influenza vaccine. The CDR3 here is CASSYWTGGADQPQHF. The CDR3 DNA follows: TGTGCCAGCAGCTACTGGACAGGGGGCGCCGATCAGCCCCAGCATTTT.